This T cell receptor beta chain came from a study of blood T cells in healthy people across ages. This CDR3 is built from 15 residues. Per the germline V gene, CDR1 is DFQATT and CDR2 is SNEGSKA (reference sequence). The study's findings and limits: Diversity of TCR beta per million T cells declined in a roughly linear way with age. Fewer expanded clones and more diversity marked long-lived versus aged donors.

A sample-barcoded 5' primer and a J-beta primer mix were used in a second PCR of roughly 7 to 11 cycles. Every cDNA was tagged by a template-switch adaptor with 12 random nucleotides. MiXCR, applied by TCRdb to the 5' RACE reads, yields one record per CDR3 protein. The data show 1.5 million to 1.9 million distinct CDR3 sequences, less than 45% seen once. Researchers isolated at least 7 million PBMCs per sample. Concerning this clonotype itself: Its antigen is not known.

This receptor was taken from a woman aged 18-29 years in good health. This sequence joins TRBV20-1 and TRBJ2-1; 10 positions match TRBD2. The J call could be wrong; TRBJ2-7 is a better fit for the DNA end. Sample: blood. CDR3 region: CSAPASGGSYNEQYF. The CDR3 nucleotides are TGCAGTGCACCTGCTAGCGGGGGTTCCTACAATGAGCAGTACTTC.